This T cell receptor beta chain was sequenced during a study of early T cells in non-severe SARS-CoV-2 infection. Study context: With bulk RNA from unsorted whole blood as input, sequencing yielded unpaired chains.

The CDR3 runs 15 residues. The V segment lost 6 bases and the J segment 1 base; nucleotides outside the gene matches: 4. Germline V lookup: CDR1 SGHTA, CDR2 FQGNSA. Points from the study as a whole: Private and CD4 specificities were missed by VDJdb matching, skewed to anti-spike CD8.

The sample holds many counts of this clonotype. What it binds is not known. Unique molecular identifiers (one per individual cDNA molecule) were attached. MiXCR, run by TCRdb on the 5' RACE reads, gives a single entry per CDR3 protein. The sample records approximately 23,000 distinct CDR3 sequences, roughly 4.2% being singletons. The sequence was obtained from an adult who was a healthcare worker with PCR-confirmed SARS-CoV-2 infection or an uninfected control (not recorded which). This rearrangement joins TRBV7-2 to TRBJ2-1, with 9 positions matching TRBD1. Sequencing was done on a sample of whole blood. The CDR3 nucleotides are TGTGCCAGCAGTCTCGACAGGGGGTCCTACAATGAGCAGTTCTTC. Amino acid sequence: CASSLDRGSYNEQFF. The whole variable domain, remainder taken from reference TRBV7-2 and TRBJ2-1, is GAGVSQSPSNKVTEKGKDVELRCDPISGHTALYWYRQSLGQGLEFLIYFQGNSAPDKSGLPSDRFSAERTGGSVSTLTIQRTQQEDSAVYLCASSLDRGSYNEQFFGPGTRLTVL.